The 21 T cell receptor beta chains below were found in one sample sequenced in a study of OX40 agonist ivuxolimab in advanced cancers. Assay: immunoSEQ multiplex PCR; the TCRdb copy retains only in-frame clones and omits some. This table has roughly 100,000 clones, approximately 90% appearing once. The specimen comprised CD4+ or CD8+ T cells sorted from blood, sampled in a trial of the OX40 agonist ivuxolimab. The source of these receptors is an adult with an advanced solid tumor such as melanoma, head and neck, liver or kidney cancer.

The J gene is TRBJ1-2, the V gene TRBV6-5; no reliable D call. Germline V gene lookup returns CDR1 MNHEY and CDR2 SVGAGI. This CDR3 has 12 amino acids. V was trimmed by 2 bases and J by 10 bases, leaving 11 bases between them. CDR3 amino acids: CASSYKGIDYTF. CDR3 bases: TGTGCCAGCAGTTACAAAGGGATTGACTACACCTTC.

The chain recombines TRBV18 with TRBJ1-1; 8 positions agree with TRBD1. CDR1 and CDR2 (germline): KGHSH, LQKENI. The V and J ends lost 5 bases and 4 bases, in that order; junction bases with no gene match: 6. This CDR3 comprises 14 residues. CDR3 loop: CASSASQGATEAFF. The CDR3 DNA reads TGTGCCAGCTCAGCGTCCCAGGGGGCCACTGAAGCTTTCTTT. The whole variable domain, remainder taken from reference TRBV18 and TRBJ1-1, is NAGVMQNPRHLVRRRGQEARLRCSPMKGHSHVYWYRQLPEEGLKFMVYLQKENIIDESGMPKERFSAEFPKEGPSILRIQQVVRGDSAAYFCASSASQGATEAFFGQGTRLTVV.

This clone was found once. This sequence joins TRBV29-1 and TRBJ2-3, with no clear D. This CDR3 region has 15 residues. The V gene's germline CDR1 is SQVTM and CDR2 ANQGSEA. V lost 0 bases and J lost 6, with 16 bases in between. The CDR3, as DNA: TGCAGCGTTGAAGATAGGGCCCCAGTTCGGGATACGCAGTATTTT. This sequence encodes CSVEDRAPVRDTQYF.

The genes are TRBV7-3 and TRBJ2-3, with 15 bases matching TRBD2. Trimming at V came to 2 bases and at J to 6 bases, leaving 0 bases not matched to a gene. Looked up from germline, CDR1 is SGHTA and CDR2 is FQGTGA. The CDR3 runs to 15 residues. CDR3 nucleotides: TGTGCCAGCAGCTTAGGGACTAGCGGGAGGGATACGCAGTATTTT. Translation: CASSLGTSGRDTQYF.

The rearrangement joins TRBV11-1 to TRBJ2-7, with D possibly matching TRBD2 (6 bases). The length of the CDR3 is 16 residues. Trimming pared 2 bases from V and 0 bases from J, leaving 14 bases between. From germline, CDR1 is SGHAT and CDR2 FQDESV (reference sequence). CDR3 sequence (DNA): TGTGCCAGCAGCTTATTGGGAGGTCGCAACTCCTACGAGCAGTACTTC. Translating it yields CASSLLGGRNSYEQYF. Variable domain in full (rest from reference TRBV11-1 and TRBJ2-7): EAEVAQSPRYKITEKSQAVAFWCDPISGHATLYWYRQILGQGPELLVQFQDESVVDDSQLPKDRFSAERLKGVDSTLKIQPAELGDSAMYLCASSLLGGRNSYEQYFGPGTRLTVT.

The chain carries TRBV6-6 and TRBJ2-5; D gene unclear. The better agreement between TRBJ2-7 and the DNA end casts doubt on the J call. Germline CDR1 MNHNY, CDR2 SVGAGI (reference sequence). The CDR3 loop spans 16 amino acids. The CDR3 reads CASSYPISPSSYEQYF. The CDR3 region has the DNA TGTGCCAGCAGTTACCCAATTTCCCCGAGCTCCTACGAGCAGTACTTC.

This chain joins TRBV7-9 and TRBJ1-1; D not resolved. Germline assignment: CDR1 SEHNR and CDR2 FQNEAQ (reference sequence). CDR3 length: 10 amino acids. The germline V and J ends were trimmed by 5 bases and 7 bases, with 5 bases remaining between them. The CDR3 loop reads CASSLIEAFF. CDR3 nucleotides: TGTGCCAGCAGCCTCATTGAAGCTTTCTTT.

This chain connects TRBV7-6 to TRBJ1-3, with no clear D. The CDR3 runs 16 residues. The V end was cut by 1 base, the J end by 0 bases, with 10 bases between. Looked up from germline, CDR1 is SGHVS and CDR2 is FNYEAQ. CDR3 in DNA: TGTGCCAGCAGCTTAGTACGACGGCCCTCTGGAAACACCATATATTTT. Its translation is CASSLVRRPSGNTIYF.

This chain joins TRBV10-3 and TRBJ2-1; 14 bases map to TRBD2. The CDR3 loop spans 16 amino acids. Germline-derived CDR1 and CDR2 are ENHRY and SYGVKD. With V trimmed by 7 bases and J by 8 bases, 10 bases remained unmatched. CDR3 sequence: CAIKGLGTSGSHEQFF. CDR3 coding DNA: TGTGCCATCAAGGGACTAGGGACTAGCGGGAGCCATGAGCAGTTCTTC.

The rearrangement joins TRBV19 to TRBJ2-2, with 14 bases matching TRBD2. CDR3 length equals 15 residues. Germline V gives CDR1 LNHDA, CDR2 SQIVND (reference sequence). Losses at the gene ends were 5 bases for V and 6 bases for J; bases not matched to a gene: 2. CDR3 DNA: TGTGCCAGTAGTCGACTAGCGGGAGGGGCCGGGGAGCTGTTTTTT. It translates to CASSRLAGGAGELFF.

The J gene is TRBJ2-5, the V gene TRBV7-9; D is perhaps TRBD1 or TRBD2 (5 bases each). This CDR3 has 16 residues. Looked up from germline, CDR1 is SEHNR and CDR2 is FQNEAQ (reference sequence). Trimming cost V 1 base and J 2 bases, with 14 bases left between them. DNA for the CDR3: TGTGCCAGCAGCTTAGTATCCAGGGAGTATCAAGAGACCCAGTACTTC. Translated: CASSLVSREYQETQYF.

J is TRBJ2-1 and V is TRBV30, with TRBD1 identical over 8 bases. This CDR3 comprises 13 residues. Trimming at V came to 5 bases and at J to 2 bases, leaving 2 bases not matched to a gene. Germline V gene data show CDR1 as GTSNPN and CDR2 as SVGIG (reference sequence). The chain's CDR3 is CAWGTGTYNEQFF. The CDR3 nucleotides read TGTGCCTGGGGGACAGGAACCTACAATGAGCAGTTCTTC. The full variable domain, rest sourced from reference TRBV30 and TRBJ2-1, is SQTIHQWPATLVQPVGSPLSLECTVEGTSNPNLYWYRQAAGRGLQLLFYSVGIGQISSEVPQNLSASRPQDRQFILSSKKLLLSDSGFYLCAWGTGTYNEQFFGPGTRLTVL.

The CDR3 loop reads CASSFGGLETQYF. The DNA for the CDR3 is TGCGCCAGCAGCTTCGGGGGGCTAGAGACCCAGTACTTC. The chain combines TRBV5-1 with TRBJ2-5; D perhaps matches TRBD2 (7 bases). The germline gives CDR1 SGHRS, CDR2 YFSETQ. The V gene lost 2 bases and the J gene lost 4 bases, with 9 bases spanning the gap. The CDR3 covers 13 residues.

The DNA for the CDR3 is TGTGCCAGCAGTTTCACCAACCTCTATGGCTACACCTTC. As protein: CASSFTNLYGYTF. This sequence joins TRBV27 and TRBJ1-2, with D unresolved. The CDR3 length is 13 residues. Germline assignment: CDR1 MNHEY and CDR2 SMNVEV (reference sequence). With 3 bases removed from V and 4 bases from J, the gap between germline ends came to 9 bases.

This chain joins TRBV5-1 and TRBJ1-4, with 12 positions matching TRBD1. Trimming cost V 4 bases and J 8 bases; bases outside gene matches: 6. The germline CDR1 and CDR2 sequences are SGHRS and YFSETQ. The CDR3 length is 15 residues. This chain's CDR3 is CASSIAGTGGEKLFF. CDR3 nucleotides: TGCGCCAGCAGCATCGCCGGGACAGGGGGCGAAAAACTGTTTTTT.

A remark on this clone: Additional DNA sequences in this sample encode the identical CDR3. V usage is TRBV5-6 and J usage is TRBJ2-7; 7 bases agree with TRBD1. The CDR3 extends over 13 amino acids. Germline trimming cut 4 bases from V and 3 bases from J; bases unmatched to any gene: 4. The germline gives CDR1 SGHDT, CDR2 YYEEEE. The CDR3 loop reads CASSLRDSYEQYF. CDR3 in DNA: TGTGCCAGCAGCCTCCGGGACAGCTACGAGCAGTACTTC. Filled out from reference TRBV5-6 and TRBJ2-7, the complete variable domain reads DAGVTQSPTHLIKTRGQQVTLRCSPKSGHDTVSWYQQALGQGPQFIFQYYEEEERQRGNFPDRFSGHQFPNYSSELNVNALLLGDSALYLCASSLRDSYEQYFGPGTRLTVT.

V usage is TRBV5-5 and J usage is TRBJ2-7; 8 bases map to TRBD1. Germline lookup yields CDR1 SGHKS and CDR2 YYEKEE (reference sequence). The CDR3 is 14 amino acids. The junction had 2 bases not matched to a gene; V was cut back by 3 bases and J by 0 bases. CDR3 nucleotide sequence: TGTGCCAGCAGCTCGGACAGGGACTCCTACGAGCAGTACTTC. Translating it yields CASSSDRDSYEQYF.

This chain joins TRBV27 and TRBJ1-5, with a possible D match to TRBD1 (6 bases). This CDR3 has 16 residues. Germline V gene sequence: CDR1 MNHEY, CDR2 SMNVEV (reference sequence). Trimming took 6 bases from V and 0 from J, leaving 15 bases between them. The CDR3 region has the DNA TGTGCCAGCAGCCTTAGCGGGGGCTATAGCAATCAGCCCCAGCATTTT. Translation gives CASSLSGGYSNQPQHF.

The rearrangement joins TRBV4-1 to TRBJ1-5; no reliable D call. This CDR3 region has 15 residues. Trimming removed 1 base from V and 0 bases from J, with 7 bases in between. CDR1 is MGHRA and CDR2 is YSYEKL in the germline V gene. The CDR3 DNA reads as TGCGCCAGCAGCCAAGTTTCCAGTAGCAATCAGCCCCAGCATTTT. This translates into CASSQVSSSNQPQHF.

This chain connects TRBV27 to TRBJ2-7; 8 bases line up with TRBD1. The CDR3 length is 14 residues. Germline trimming cut 6 bases from V and 2 bases from J; bases unmatched to any gene: 6. CDR1 is MNHEY, CDR2 SMNVEV, per germline (reference sequence). The CDR3 coding sequence is TGTGCCAGCAGCCAGGGGGCAGGTACCTACGAGCAGTACTTC. Protein product: CASSQGAGTYEQYF.

This clone came up once. The rearrangement joins TRBV7-9 to TRBJ2-7; D remains unclear. The CDR3 is 13 amino acids. Germline V gives CDR1 SEHNR, CDR2 FQNEAQ (reference sequence). Trimming took 5 bases from V and 3 from J, leaving 11 bases between them. CDR3 sequence reads: CASSGFRNYEQYF. The CDR3 DNA reads as TGTGCCAGCAGCGGATTTCGCAACTACGAGCAGTACTTC.